The 2 T cell receptor beta chains below come from one sample, sequenced in a study of fetal regulatory T cell absence and autoimmunity. Assay used: immunoSEQ multiplex PCR; TCRdb lists only in-frame clones, some missing. The sample consists of some 50,000 clones, roughly 80% of them appearing once. Sequencing input: cord blood. The receptors were gathered from a newborn boy with IPEX syndrome.

V gene TRBV11-2 combines with J gene TRBJ2-7, with D hard to call. Trimming removed 2 bases at V and 6 bases at J, with 8 bases between. Germline CDR1 and CDR2: SGHAT and FQNNGV. The CDR3 covers 12 residues. CDR3 in DNA: TGTGCCAGCAGCTTAATAGGAAGCGAGCAGTACTTC. Its translation: CASSLIGSEQYF.

Of note for this clone: The germline gene is not matched at one end of the junction; a read error may be the cause. The genes are TRBV6-5 and TRBJ2-4; 7 nucleotides match TRBD1. The CDR3 length is 11 residues. Germline V gene data show CDR1 as MNHEY and CDR2 as SVGAGI. In DNA, the CDR3 is TGTGCCAGCAGTTACGAGGGACAGAAACACTTC. Translation: CASSYEGQKHF.